This T cell receptor beta chain was captured in a study of human versus mouse CDR3 diversity and MHC coevolution (dated 2017 in TCRdb). Regarding the research as a whole: The immunoSEQ assay was reported to detect one in 200,000 T cells and to minimize multiplex PCR amplification bias. Across mouse and human samples, each sample had between roughly 5.5 x 10^6 and 1.6 x 10^7 valid reads. As a reference point for TCR selection on multiple MHC II alleles, the study used human naive CD4 T cell repertoires and compared them against human-TCR-locus transgenic mice that have a single MHC II. Three healthy volunteer blood donors made up the human cohort, with one aged 30 to 40, one aged 40 to 49 and one aged 60 to 70 at collection.

Fluorescence-activated cell sorting was used to pull naive CD4 T cells, meaning cells that were CD45RO-negative and CD62L-positive, out of the PBMCs. About 50 ml of fresh peripheral blood was drawn per donor, and PBMCs were isolated by Ficoll density centrifugation. Cells were sorted on a FACSAria III instrument, and every sample had a purity above 85%. The QIAGEN blood and tissue kit was used to extract genomic DNA from the sorted cells, and that DNA was then quantified on a NanoDrop 1000. Using multiplex PCR of genomic DNA, the immunoSEQ platform deep sequenced and quantified the TCR alpha and beta chains. Per the source publication's procedure: IMGT gene and region definitions were used for annotation of the TCR sequences. As a stand-in for the preselection repertoire, out-of-frame rearrangements were used and set against in-frame clonotypes. To estimate repertoire size, the study used the iCHAO1 estimator that comes with the immunoSEQ platform. A Gini index, which is based on the Lorenz curve, was applied to in-frame amino acid clonotypes to measure clonal inequality. Shared clonotypes were counted with the intersect function of the R package tcR, and similarity was scored with the Jaccard index. Frequencies of V, J and V-J usage were subjected to principal component analysis with the R prcomp function, without normalization. TCRdb re-hosts the immuneACCESS table, in-frame sequences only. Its copies lack some clones; in the studies checked, an unresolved V gene accounts for under half of them, and the cause for the rest is not known. That table is the source of V, J and clone size, and D and trimming were worked out from the DNA. This sample holds around 59,000 clones; just under 95% were observed only once. The top ten hold 15% to 20% of the sample.

Details on this clone: Its recognized antigen is unknown. There are no base qualities to consult, and no much larger clone falls within one base.

Study-level results and caveats: Because human T cells were selected on six or seven MHC II alleles, repertoire diversity was not considered directly comparable between humans and mice. According to iCHAO1 estimates, humans had the largest TCR beta repertoire, 1.5 million to 2 million clonotypes, which was attributed likely to selection by multiple MHC II molecules. Two of the three human donors showed the lowest clonal inequality scores among all compared groups. On average, humans had more CDR3 deletions and insertions than mice did, pointing to greater exonuclease and TdT activity.

Sequenced material: naive CD4+ T cells from blood. The sample's cell subset or site label is to be understood as: CD45RO-negative CD62L-positive naive CD4 T cells. This TCR was recovered from a person between 60 and 69 years old in good health.

At the DNA level, the sequence is TGTGCCAGCAGCAAAGGGGGACAGGGTTGGACAGATACGCAGTATTTT. The encoded protein is CASSKGGQGWTDTQYF. The chain links TRBV7-9 with TRBJ2-3; 9 central bases correspond to TRBD1. Trimming removed 5 bases from V and 3 bases from J; the gene matches leave 9 bases unexplained. Taken from cysteine to phenylalanine, the CDR3 has 16 residues. The retained sequence is limited to the CDR3, 48 bases, with the frame set at the first base. Reading the germline V gene (reference sequence) gives CDR1 SEHNR and CDR2 FQNEAQ. The variable domain in full, with residues beyond the CDR3 obtained from the reference TRBV7-9 and TRBJ2-3 genes, is DTGVSQNPRHKITKRGQNVTFRCDPISEHNRLYWYRQTLGQGPEFLTYFQNEAQLEKSRLLSDRFSAERPKGSFSTLEIQRTEQGDSAMYLCASSKGGQGWTDTQYFGPGTRLTVL.